A selection of T cell receptor beta chains follows, all from one sample in a study of blood T cell repertoires in COVID-19. Generated by immunoSEQ multiplex PCR, the TCRdb table keeps only in-frame clones and is missing some. The table lists 160,000 or so clones, roughly 84% of them singletons. Sequencing was done on a sample of PBMCs or T cells enriched from blood (not recorded which). These TCRs come from a woman aged 45 to 65 who had recovered from COVID-19. The CDR3 runs from the conserved cysteine through the conserved F or W. A D gene is named only where the DNA matches it firmly. Clone size is shown for a subset of rows, as once, few, many or a class of expanded clone.

j_call: TRBJ2-1; d_call: NA; v_call: TRBV19; clone_size: NA; cdr3_aa: CASSIGAGRRNEQFF; cdr3_nt: TGTGCCAGTAGTATAGGAGCGGGCCGGCGGAATGAGCAGTTCTTC
j_call: TRBJ2-3; d_call: NA; v_call: TRBV2; clone_size: once; cdr3_aa: CASTVGADTQYF; cdr3_nt: TGTGCCAGCACGGTGGGCGCAGATACGCAGTATTTT
j_call: TRBJ2-1; d_call: TRBD1; v_call: TRBV11-3; clone_size: NA; cdr3_aa: CASSFGPGQGYNEQFF; cdr3_nt: TGTGCCAGCAGCTTCGGTCCGGGACAGGGCTACAATGAGCAGTTCTTC
j_call: TRBJ1-4; d_call: TRBD1; v_call: TRBV7-6; clone_size: NA; cdr3_aa: CASSFGQGALGEKLFF; cdr3_nt: TGTGCCAGCAGCTTCGGGCAGGGGGCTTTAGGAGAAAAACTGTTTTTT
j_call: TRBJ1-2; d_call: NA; v_call: TRBV5-4; clone_size: NA; cdr3_aa: CASSLQGWVNGYTF; cdr3_nt: TGTGCCAGCAGCTTGCAGGGTTGGGTGAATGGCTACACCTTC
j_call: TRBJ1-2; d_call: TRBD1; v_call: TRBV27; clone_size: NA; cdr3_aa: CASSSIQGALGYTF; cdr3_nt: TGTGCCAGCAGTTCTATACAGGGGGCGCTTGGCTACACCTTC
j_call: TRBJ1-2; d_call: NA; v_call: TRBV4-3; clone_size: once; cdr3_aa: CASSQDTGFSYGYTF; cdr3_nt: TGCGCCAGCAGCCAGGACACAGGCTTCTCCTATGGCTACACCTTC
j_call: TRBJ2-3; d_call: NA; v_call: TRBV5-6; clone_size: NA; cdr3_aa: CASSFGLSTDTQYF; cdr3_nt: TGTGCCAGCAGCTTCGGACTAAGCACAGATACGCAGTATTTT
j_call: TRBJ1-6; d_call: TRBD1; v_call: TRBV5-4; clone_size: NA; cdr3_aa: CASSAEQGAGSPLHF; cdr3_nt: TGTGCCAGCAGCGCGGAACAGGGGGCAGGGTCACCCCTCCACTTT
j_call: TRBJ2-2; d_call: NA; v_call: TRBV2; clone_size: NA; cdr3_aa: CASSAGNTGELFF; cdr3_nt: TGTGCCAGCAGTGCCGGTAACACCGGGGAGCTGTTTTTT
j_call: TRBJ2-7; d_call: TRBD1; v_call: TRBV28; clone_size: NA; cdr3_aa: CASSSQPGQGRREQYF; cdr3_nt: TGTGCCAGCAGTTCACAACCGGGACAGGGTCGGCGCGAGCAGTACTTC
j_call: TRBJ2-1; d_call: TRBD2; v_call: TRBV27; clone_size: NA; cdr3_aa: CASSFGSGGPTYNEQFF; cdr3_nt: TGTGCCAGCAGTTTTGGTTCGGGAGGCCCCACCTACAATGAGCAGTTCTTC
j_call: TRBJ2-2; d_call: TRBD2; v_call: TRBV28; clone_size: NA; cdr3_aa: CASSAHSGRTGELFF; cdr3_nt: TGTGCCAGCAGCGCCCATAGCGGGAGAACCGGGGAGCTGTTTTTT
j_call: TRBJ1-5; d_call: NA; v_call: TRBV19; clone_size: NA; cdr3_aa: CASSMGRVGQPQHF; cdr3_nt: TGTGCCAGTAGTATGGGCAGGGTTGGTCAGCCCCAGCATTTT
j_call: TRBJ2-2; d_call: TRBD2; v_call: TRBV5-5; clone_size: NA; cdr3_aa: CASSPSGTSTGELFF; cdr3_nt: TGTGCCAGCAGCCCCTCCGGGACTAGCACGGGGGAGCTGTTTTTT
j_call: TRBJ1-1; d_call: TRBD1; v_call: TRBV6-5; clone_size: NA; cdr3_aa: CASRIGGASAEAFF; cdr3_nt: TGTGCCAGCAGAATAGGGGGCGCCTCCGCTGAAGCTTTCTTT
j_call: TRBJ2-1; d_call: TRBD2; v_call: TRBV6-2/TRBV6-3; clone_size: NA; cdr3_aa: CASSTNRGLGAYNEQFF; cdr3_nt: TGTGCCAGCAGCACGAATAGGGGACTAGGGGCCTACAATGAGCAGTTCTTC
j_call: TRBJ2-6; d_call: TRBD1; v_call: TRBV19; clone_size: NA; cdr3_aa: CASTLRGPGANVLTF; cdr3_nt: TGTGCCAGTACCCTAAGGGGGCCTGGGGCCAACGTCCTGACTTTC
j_call: TRBJ2-7; d_call: NA; v_call: TRBV5-5; clone_size: NA; cdr3_aa: CASSLATGMTYEQYF; cdr3_nt: TGTGCCAGCAGCTTGGCTACAGGTATGACCTACGAGCAGTACTTC
j_call: TRBJ2-2; d_call: NA; v_call: TRBV7-3; clone_size: NA; cdr3_aa: CASSARTTLNTGELFF; cdr3_nt: TGTGCCAGCAGCGCTAGGACAACTTTGAACACCGGGGAGCTGTTTTTT
j_call: TRBJ2-7; d_call: NA; v_call: TRBV3-1/TRBV3-2; clone_size: NA; cdr3_aa: CASSNTSYEQYF; cdr3_nt: TGTGCCAGCAGTAACACTAGTTACGAGCAGTACTTC
j_call: TRBJ2-1; d_call: TRBD1; v_call: TRBV29-1; clone_size: NA; cdr3_aa: CSVEKGQVSYNEQFF; cdr3_nt: TGCAGCGTTGAGAAGGGACAGGTTTCCTACAATGAGCAGTTCTTC